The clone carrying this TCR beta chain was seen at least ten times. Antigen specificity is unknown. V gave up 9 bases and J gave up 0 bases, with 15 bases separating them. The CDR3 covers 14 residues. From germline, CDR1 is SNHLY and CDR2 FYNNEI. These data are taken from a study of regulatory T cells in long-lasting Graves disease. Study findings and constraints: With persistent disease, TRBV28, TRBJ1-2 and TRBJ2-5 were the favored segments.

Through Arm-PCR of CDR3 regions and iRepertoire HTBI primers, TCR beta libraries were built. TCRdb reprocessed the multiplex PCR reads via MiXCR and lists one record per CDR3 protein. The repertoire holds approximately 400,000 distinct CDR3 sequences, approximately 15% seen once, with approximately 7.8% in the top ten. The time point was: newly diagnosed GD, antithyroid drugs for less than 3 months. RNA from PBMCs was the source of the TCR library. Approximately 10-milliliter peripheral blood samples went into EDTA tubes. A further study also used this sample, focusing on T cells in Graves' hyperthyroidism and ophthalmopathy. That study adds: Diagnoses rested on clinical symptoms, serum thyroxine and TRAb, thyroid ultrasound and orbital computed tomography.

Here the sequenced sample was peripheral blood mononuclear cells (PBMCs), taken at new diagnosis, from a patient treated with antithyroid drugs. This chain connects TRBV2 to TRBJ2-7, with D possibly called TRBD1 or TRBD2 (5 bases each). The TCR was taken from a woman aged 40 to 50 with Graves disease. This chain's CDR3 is CASSLGDVSYEQYF. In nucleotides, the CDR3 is TGTGCCAGTTCCCTTGGGGACGTCTCCTACGAGCAGTACTTC.